This T cell receptor (beta chain) comes out of a study of T cell repertoires in cytomegalovirus infection. TCRdb re-called the reads through MiXCR, storing one row per CDR3 protein. The data contain hundreds of thousands of distinct CDR3 sequences, about 42% of them singletons. This clonotype occurred a few times. Its cognate antigen is unknown. The CDR3 totals 14 residues. Germline loops: CDR1 SEHNR, CDR2 FQNEAQ (reference sequence). V was trimmed by 3 bases and J by 6 bases, leaving 12 bases between them. The gene calls are TRBV7-9 and TRBJ2-1; no clear D gene. The starting material was cultured PBMCs, obtained from culture after CMV antigen stimulation. The receptor was derived from a human donor in good health (CMV status not recorded). Some clones in this sample may be carry-over from other donors' samples. In DNA form, the CDR3 reads TGTGCCAGCAGCTTCCAATCCTCTGGCAATGAGCAGTTCTTC. Amino acids: CASSFQSSGNEQFF.